This TCR beta chain was recovered during a study of cytomegalovirus exposure and HLA in healthy donors. This clone was picked up a small number of times. The PCR had 60 Vbeta and 13 Jbeta primers. Sequenced by immunoSEQ multiplex PCR; TCRdb stores in-frame clones only, minus some. The profile shows 250,000 to 350,000 clones, approximately 80% of them singletons. The V and J ends lost 3 bases and 0 bases respectively, with 6 bases between them. The germline V gene encodes CDR1 WNHNN and CDR2 SYGVQD (reference sequence). This CDR3 contains 14 residues. The sequencing sample was made of PBMCs. This receptor was taken from a girl aged 2-9 years in good health and CMV-seronegative. V gene TRBV10-1 combines with J gene TRBJ1-3; D is uncertain. This CDR3 reads CASSDGISGNTIYF. As DNA, the CDR3 is TGCGCCAGCAGTGACGGGATCTCTGGAAACACCATATATTTT.